This T cell receptor beta chain was sequenced for a study of cytomegalovirus exposure and HLA in healthy donors. Study summary: A prior study identified 90 million to 120 million unique TCR beta sequences from about 179 million T cells.

A remark on this clone: Its antigen is unidentified.

General study findings and limits: Previous analysis showed most TCR beta V segments were productive about 90% or about 30% of the time. The authors later linked a missense DCLRE1C variant to TCR beta V- and J-gene trimming.

The PCR had 60 Vbeta and 13 Jbeta primers. Assay: immunoSEQ multiplex PCR; the TCRdb copy retains only in-frame clones and omits some. The sample carries a few hundred thousand clones, about four fifths recorded once. This sequence originates from a man in his thirties or forties in good health and CMV-seronegative. What was sequenced was PBMCs.

CDR3 region: CASSLAGGGIGEKLFF. CDR3 nucleotides: TGTGCCAGCAGCTTAGCGGGAGGAGGGATCGGCGAAAAACTGTTTTTT. The chain links TRBV7-2 to TRBJ1-4; no firm D call. Per germline, CDR1 SGHTA and CDR2 FQGNSA. V was cut by 0 bases and J by 8 bases, with 16 bases left in between. This CDR3 is 16 amino acids long.